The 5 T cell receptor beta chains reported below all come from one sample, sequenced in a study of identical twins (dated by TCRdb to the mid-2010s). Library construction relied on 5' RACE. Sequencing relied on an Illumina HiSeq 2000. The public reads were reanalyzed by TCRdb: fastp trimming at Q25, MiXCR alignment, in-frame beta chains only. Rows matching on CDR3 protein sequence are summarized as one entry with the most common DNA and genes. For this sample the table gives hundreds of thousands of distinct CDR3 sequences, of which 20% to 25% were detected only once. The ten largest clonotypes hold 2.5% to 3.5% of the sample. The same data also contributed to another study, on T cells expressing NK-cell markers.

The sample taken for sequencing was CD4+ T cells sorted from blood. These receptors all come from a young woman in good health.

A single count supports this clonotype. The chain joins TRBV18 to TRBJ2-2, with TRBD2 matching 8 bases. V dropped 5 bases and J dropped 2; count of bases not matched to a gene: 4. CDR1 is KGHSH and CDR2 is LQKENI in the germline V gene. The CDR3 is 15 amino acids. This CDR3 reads CASSMLAGNTGELFF. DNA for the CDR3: TGTGCCAGCTCAATGCTAGCGGGTAACACCGGGGAGCTGTTTTTT. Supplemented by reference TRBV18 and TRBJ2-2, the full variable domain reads NAGVMQNPRHLVRRRGQEARLRCSPMKGHSHVYWYRQLPEEGLKFMVYLQKENIIDESGMPKERFSAEFPKEGPSILRIQQVVRGDSAAYFCASSMLAGNTGELFFGEGSRLTVL.

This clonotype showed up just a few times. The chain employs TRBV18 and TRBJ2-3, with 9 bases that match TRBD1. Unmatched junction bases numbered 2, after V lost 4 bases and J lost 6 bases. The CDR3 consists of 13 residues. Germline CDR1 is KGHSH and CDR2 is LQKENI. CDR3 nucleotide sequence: TGTGCCAGCTCACGGGACAGGGCTGATACGCAGTATTTT. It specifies CASSRDRADTQYF.

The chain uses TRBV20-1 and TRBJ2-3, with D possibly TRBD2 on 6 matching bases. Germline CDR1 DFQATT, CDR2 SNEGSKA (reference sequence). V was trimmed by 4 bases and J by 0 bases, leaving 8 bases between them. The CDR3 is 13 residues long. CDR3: CSATGTSTDTQYF. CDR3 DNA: TGCAGTGCTACCGGGACTAGCACAGATACGCAGTATTTT.

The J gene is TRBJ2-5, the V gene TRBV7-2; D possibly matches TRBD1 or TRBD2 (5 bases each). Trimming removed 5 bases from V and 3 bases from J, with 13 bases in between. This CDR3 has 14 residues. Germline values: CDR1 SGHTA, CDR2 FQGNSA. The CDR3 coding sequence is TGTGCCAGCAGCCAGAGGGGTCACGAAGAGACCCAGTACTTC. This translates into CASSQRGHEETQYF. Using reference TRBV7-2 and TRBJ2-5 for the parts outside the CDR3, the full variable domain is GAGVSQSPSNKVTEKGKDVELRCDPISGHTALYWYRQSLGQGLEFLIYFQGNSAPDKSGLPSDRFSAERTGGSVSTLTIQRTQQEDSAVYLCASSQRGHEETQYFGPGTRLLVL.

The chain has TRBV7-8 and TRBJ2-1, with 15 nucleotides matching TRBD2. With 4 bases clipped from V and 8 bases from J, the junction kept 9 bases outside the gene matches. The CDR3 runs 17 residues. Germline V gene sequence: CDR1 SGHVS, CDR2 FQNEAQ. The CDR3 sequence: CASSSGLAGGPEHEQFF. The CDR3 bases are TGTGCCAGCAGCTCAGGACTAGCGGGAGGGCCGGAGCATGAGCAGTTCTTC.